The 11 T cell receptor beta chains listed next were all sequenced from one sample in a study of cytomegalovirus exposure and HLA in healthy donors. The primer mix had 60 Vbeta and 13 Jbeta primers. The protocol was immunoSEQ multiplex PCR, while the TCRdb copy is restricted to in-frame clones and leaves out a portion. The repertoire holds around 190,000 clones, about four fifths seen once, with 1.7% in the top ten. The sample consisted of PBMCs. Receptors were obtained from a middle-aged man in good health and CMV-seropositive.

The rearrangement joins TRBV6-1 to TRBJ2-2; 7 bases are shared with TRBD2. In germline, CDR1 is MNHNS, CDR2 SASEGT. The CDR3 is 15 amino acids. The V gene end was trimmed by 6 bases and the J gene end by 4 bases; junction bases not matched to a gene: 8. CDR3 nucleotides: TGTGCCAGCAGGAATCTAGCGGCTTCCACCGGGGAGCTGTTTTTT. Translation gives CASRNLAASTGELFF.

This clone was seen a few times. The V and J genes are TRBV9 and TRBJ1-1; 9 nucleotides align to TRBD1. The CDR3 has 16 amino acids. The V segment lost 2 bases and the J segment 1 base; nucleotides outside the gene matches: 6. Germline assignment: CDR1 SGDLS and CDR2 YYNGEE. CDR3 protein: CASSVGQGYGNTEAFF. CDR3 in DNA: TGTGCCAGCAGCGTCGGACAGGGGTACGGGAACACTGAAGCTTTCTTT.

The chain carries TRBV5-1 and TRBJ2-3, with 15 bases matching TRBD2. V was pared by 0 bases and J by 2 bases, with 10 bases of the junction left unmatched. This CDR3 has 20 residues. Germline V CDR1 and CDR2: SGHRS, YFSETQ. Here the CDR3 DNA reads TGCGCCAGCAGCTTGGAATTGGGACTAGCGGGAGGTTCAGCCACAGATACGCAGTATTTT. Translated, it gives CASSLELGLAGGSATDTQYF.

The chain has TRBV5-4 and TRBJ1-3, with TRBD1 matching over 9 bases. J was trimmed by 3 bases and V by 0 bases; bases with no gene match: 1. CDR3 length: 15 amino acids. Germline V gene data show CDR1 as SGHNT and CDR2 as YYREEE (reference sequence). CDR3 protein: CASSLDRGLGNTIYF. The CDR3 DNA sequence: TGTGCCAGCAGCTTGGACAGGGGGCTTGGAAACACCATATATTTT.

This clone came up once. The chain employs TRBV18 and TRBJ1-5; D is perhaps TRBD1 (6 bases). There are 17 residues in the CDR3. Germline CDR1 and CDR2: KGHSH and LQKENI. Between the trimmed V and J ends, which lost 3 bases and 5 bases, there was a span of 20 bases. Here the CDR3 reads CASSPELGGPSDQPQHF. The CDR3 coding sequence is TGTGCCAGCTCACCCGAATTGGGGGGGCCTTCGGATCAGCCCCAGCATTTT.

This clone was detected once. The gene calls are TRBV5-4 and TRBJ2-3; D is possibly TRBD2 (5 bases). CDR3 size: 15 residues. Germline assignment: CDR1 SGHNT and CDR2 YYREEE (reference sequence). Trimming took 0 bases from V and 1 from J, leaving 9 bases between them. The CDR3 nucleotides are TGTGCCAGCAGCTTGGGACTAAGCGGCACAGATACGCAGTATTTT. It is translated as CASSLGLSGTDTQYF.

This clone was picked up a small number of times. The V and J genes are TRBV4-3 and TRBJ2-2; D is unclear. This CDR3 has 13 amino acids. The germline V gene has CDR1 LGHNA and CDR2 YSLEER. V shed 5 bases and J shed 6 bases, with 10 bases lying between them. CDR3 sequence reads: CASSDQVPGELFF. In nucleotides, the CDR3 is TGCGCCAGCAGCGATCAGGTCCCCGGGGAGCTGTTTTTT.

This clone was counted a few times. The CDR3 DNA follows: TGTGCCGGCCTGACGGGAGGGAAGGATACGCAGTATTTT. Protein: CAGLTGGKDTQYF. This chain links TRBV19 with TRBJ2-3; 8 bases match TRBD2. Germline CDR1 and CDR2: LNHDA and SQIVND (reference sequence). The length of the CDR3 is 13 residues. V lost 11 bases, J lost 6 bases, and 10 bases stayed unmatched.

A single count supports this clone. The CDR3 reads CASSLAVPGTGVNQPQHF. The CDR3, as DNA: TGCGCCAGCAGCCTGGCCGTTCCAGGGACAGGGGTCAATCAGCCCCAGCATTTT. This chain uses TRBV4-3 with TRBJ1-5, with 10 bases fitting TRBD1. CDR1 is LGHNA and CDR2 is YSLEER in the germline V gene. The V and J ends lost 4 bases and 3 bases, in that order; junction bases with no gene match: 12. The CDR3 totals 18 residues.

This chain links TRBV5-1 with TRBJ2-7; 9 nucleotides line up with TRBD1. The trim removed 4 bases at V and 5 bases at J, leaving 4 bases unmatched. Germline values: CDR1 SGHRS, CDR2 YFSETQ. CDR3 length: 13 amino acids. CDR3 sequence: CASSNRDRDEQYF. CDR3 coding DNA: TGCGCCAGCAGCAACCGGGACAGGGACGAGCAGTACTTC.

This clone was observed once. The rearrangement links TRBV29-1 to TRBJ1-1; 7 nucleotides align to TRBD1. Germline CDR1 is SQVTM and CDR2 is ANQGSEA. J lost 2 bases, V lost 6 bases, and 3 bases had no gene match. The CDR3 sequence is 12 residues long. The CDR3 DNA reads TGCAGCGTCGGGACAGCCAACACTGAAGCTTTCTTT. Translated, it gives CSVGTANTEAFF.